The 24 T cell receptor beta chains given below trace back to one sample, sequenced in a study of CXCR3-negative and CXCR3-positive naive CD8 T cells. Study observations and caveats: Naive CXCR3-positive cells had TRB CDR3s more hydrophobic than those of CXCR3-negative naive cells.

5' RACE that incorporated UMI labels was used to prepare the TRB cDNA libraries. TCRdb re-analyzed the 5' RACE reads; it lists each CDR3 protein once, without DNA. This repertoire includes some 110,000 distinct CDR3 sequences. These receptors' targets are unknown. Input material: naive CXCR3+ CD8+ T cells from blood. Subset in this sample: CD45RO-CCR7+CD27+CD95- naive CD8+ T cells expressing CXCR3 (TNR3+). These receptors originate from a human donor in good health. Some clones in this sample may be carry-over from other donors' samples.

The chain combines TRBV9 with TRBJ1-1; checking the TCRdb D call of TRBD1 is not possible without DNA. The CDR3 has 17 amino acids. CDR1 is SGDLS and CDR2 is YYNGEE in the germline V gene. The CDR3 loop is CASSAFDRGRMNTEAFF.

CDR3: CASSYPGTWEQFF. The chain combines TRBV6-5 with TRBJ2-1; as DNA is missing, the TRBD2 call by TCRdb cannot be tested. Per the germline V gene, CDR1 is MNHEY and CDR2 is SVGAGI. The CDR3 has 13 amino acids.

V gene TRBV19 combines with J gene TRBJ2-1; TCRdb proposes TRBD1, but this gene call is untestable without DNA. The germline V gene has CDR1 LNHDA and CDR2 SQIVND (reference sequence). This CDR3 region has 17 residues. CDR3 sequence reads: CASSPMGGAVVYNEQFF.

The CDR3 here is CASSSAPAGGYNEQFF. The chain is built from TRBV7-9 and TRBJ2-1; TCRdb's D call, TRBD2, is unchecked because there is no DNA. CDR1 and CDR2 (germline): SEHNR, FQNEAQ (reference sequence). This CDR3 comprises 16 residues.

The chain joins TRBV5-1 to TRBJ2-1; no DNA is available, so the TRBD1 call from TCRdb remains unchecked. From germline, CDR1 is SGHRS and CDR2 YFSETQ. The CDR3 extends over 18 amino acids. CDR3: CASSLGAPGGHSYNEQFF.

The V gene is TRBV28, the J gene TRBJ1-5. This CDR3 region has 16 residues. Per the germline V gene, CDR1 is MDHEN and CDR2 is SYDVKM. CDR3 loop: CASIEGQNLGDQPQHF.

The chain recombines TRBV20-1 with TRBJ2-5; TCRdb selects TRBD1, and the lack of DNA leaves this call unchecked. The CDR3 spans 16 residues. Germline V gene lookup returns CDR1 DFQATT and CDR2 SNEGSKA (reference sequence). The chain's CDR3 is CSARDRRGIPQETQYF.

The rearrangement links TRBV30 to TRBJ1-1; no DNA is available, so the TRBD1 call from TCRdb remains unchecked. In germline, CDR1 is GTSNPN, CDR2 SVGIG (reference sequence). This CDR3 has 11 amino acids. The CDR3: CAWSDDRRTRF.

The chain uses TRBV13 and TRBJ2-3; no DNA is available, so the TRBD2 call from TCRdb remains unchecked. Looked up from germline, CDR1 is PRHDT and CDR2 is FYEKMQ (reference sequence). The CDR3 runs to 15 residues. CDR3 in amino acids: CASSKTSGGTDTQYF.

The chain joins TRBV29-1 to TRBJ1-6. CDR3 length equals 13 residues. Germline V gene lookup returns CDR1 SQVTM and CDR2 ANQGSEA. The CDR3 is CSVEDGYNSPLHF.

The chain combines TRBV6-1 with TRBJ2-1. This CDR3 has 13 amino acids. The germline CDR1 and CDR2 sequences are MNHNS and SASEGT. CDR3 residues: CASSESHSNEQFF.

The rearrangement links TRBV20-1 to TRBJ1-1; absent DNA, TCRdb's TRBD1 call cannot be checked. The CDR3 contains 14 residues. In germline, CDR1 is DFQATT, CDR2 SNEGSKA (reference sequence). CDR3 residues: CSAFPTDSNTEAFF.

The chain uses TRBV19 and TRBJ1-2. Looked up from germline, CDR1 is LNHDA and CDR2 is SQIVND (reference sequence). The CDR3 spans 13 residues. This CDR3 is CASSMAVGYGYTF.

V usage is TRBV21-1 and J usage is TRBJ2-3; no DNA is available, so the TRBD2 call from TCRdb remains unchecked. TRBV21-1 is annotated as a pseudogene. The CDR3 is made up of 17 amino acids. The CDR3 spells CASSKRPGLIMHDTQYF.

The chain carries TRBV7-9 and TRBJ1-1. Germline CDR1 is SEHNR and CDR2 is FQNEAQ (reference sequence). The CDR3 covers 15 residues. The CDR3 reads CASSLLESLATEAFF.

The chain couples TRBV28 to TRBJ2-4; with no DNA, the TCRdb D assignment of TRBD1 cannot be verified. This CDR3 is 14 amino acids long. From germline, CDR1 is MDHEN and CDR2 SYDVKM. CDR3 sequence reads: CASSLWPSRDIQYF.

The CDR3 here is CASSPVAGASYNEQFF. The chain joins TRBV7-9 to TRBJ2-1; TCRdb's assignment of TRBD2 cannot be checked, as there is no DNA. The CDR3 loop spans 16 amino acids. Per the germline V gene, CDR1 is SEHNR and CDR2 is FQNEAQ (reference sequence).

The gene calls are TRBV20-1 and TRBJ1-1. This CDR3 is built from 15 residues. CDR1 and CDR2 from the germline V gene are DFQATT and SNEGSKA (reference sequence). CDR3 loop: CSATTLTRANTEAFF.

V gene TRBV5-1 combines with J gene TRBJ1-1. Germline assignment: CDR1 SGHRS and CDR2 YFSETQ. The CDR3 is made up of 15 amino acids. The CDR3: CASSLESFLNTEAFF.

The V gene is TRBV10-3, the J gene TRBJ1-2; as DNA is missing, the TRBD1 call by TCRdb cannot be tested. From germline, CDR1 is ENHRY and CDR2 SYGVKD. This CDR3 is built from 14 residues. The CDR3 loop reads CAISDRDRNYGYTF.

The J gene is TRBJ2-7, the V gene TRBV7-9; lacking DNA, the TRBD1 call made by TCRdb goes unchecked. The CDR3 is 15 amino acids. Germline V gene data show CDR1 as SEHNR and CDR2 as FQNEAQ (reference sequence). The CDR3 sequence: CASSSPRTGSYEQYF.

The rearrangement joins TRBV5-1 to TRBJ1-2; TCRdb's assignment of TRBD1 cannot be checked, as there is no DNA. This CDR3 has 13 amino acids. CDR1 SGHRS and CDR2 YFSETQ come from the germline V gene. CDR3 in amino acids: CASSPGQGEGYTF.

The V call is TRBV10-3, the J call TRBJ2-7; TCRdb names TRBD2, which stays unverified in the absence of DNA. Germline V gives CDR1 ENHRY, CDR2 SYGVKD. The CDR3 is made up of 11 amino acids. The CDR3 region is CAISGTGLAYF.

The chain carries TRBV28 and TRBJ2-7; as DNA is missing, the TRBD2 call by TCRdb cannot be tested. CDR3 size: 14 residues. The germline CDR1 and CDR2 sequences are MDHEN and SYDVKM. The CDR3 spells CASSFGLDSYEQYF.